This passage covers 32 T cell receptor beta chains from one sample sequenced in a study of immune heterogeneity within non-small cell lung tumors. The template for each sample was roughly 650 ng of genomic DNA, which had been extracted from bulk tumor tissue. Multiple biopsies spaced far apart were taken from each primary tumor during surgery. Newly diagnosed with untreated non-small cell lung cancer, the patients underwent curative surgery. Multiplex PCR with 32 V and 13 J primers amplified TCR beta CDR3. TCRdb passed the multiplex PCR reads through MiXCR, listing each CDR3 protein once. The data contain over 4,500 distinct CDR3 sequences, approximately 23% of them seen just once; the ten biggest clones take up roughly 17%. Input material: lung tumor tissue. Every receptor here comes from a man in his sixties with non-small cell lung cancer.

By sample fraction, this clonotype is medium-sized. The chain recombines TRBV5-1 with TRBJ2-4, with TRBD2 matching 11 bases. V lost 0 bases to trimming and J lost 4 bases; unmatched junction nucleotides: 12. Germline lookup yields CDR1 SGHRS and CDR2 YFSETQ. This CDR3 comprises 19 residues. CDR3 DNA: TGCGCCAGCAGCTTGGAGGATTACGGACTAGCGGGTCGTAAAAACATTCAGTACTTC. Residues: CASSLEDYGLAGRKNIQYF.

The sample holds a few counts of this clonotype. This sequence joins TRBV28 and TRBJ2-5; 9 nucleotides match TRBD1. From germline, CDR1 is MDHEN and CDR2 SYDVKM. The CDR3 contains 15 residues. J gave up 5 bases and V 6 bases, and 10 bases lay outside the gene matches. CDR3 sequence reads: CASRPGDREDETQYF. The DNA for the CDR3 is TGTGCCAGCAGGCCGGGGGACAGGGAAGATGAGACCCAGTACTTC.

This clonotype was observed many times. This chain uses TRBV12-3 or TRBV12-4 with TRBJ2-2; D is uncertain. This CDR3 region has 12 residues. With 6 bases removed from V and 1 base from J, the gap between germline ends came to 3 bases. The CDR3 DNA reads TGTGCCAGCAGAAGGAACACCGGGGAGCTGTTTTTT. This translates into CASRRNTGELFF.

By its share, this clonotype is medium-sized. The J gene is TRBJ2-5, the V gene TRBV19; TRBD1 matches at 7 bases. Trimming removed 4 bases from V and 0 bases from J; junction bases left unmatched: 2. The CDR3 is made up of 14 amino acids. Germline V lookup: CDR1 LNHDA, CDR2 SQIVND (reference sequence). The DNA for the CDR3 is TGTGCCAGTAGTACCGGGACAGACCAAGAGACCCAGTACTTC. This codes for CASSTGTDQETQYF.

This clonotype was observed many times. The chain carries TRBV27 and TRBJ2-1; 7 bases agree with TRBD2. Unmatched junction bases numbered 2, after V lost 6 bases and J lost 0 bases. The CDR3 extends over 14 amino acids. CDR1 and CDR2 from the germline V gene are MNHEY and SMNVEV (reference sequence). CDR3 loop: CASRERGSYNEQFF. The CDR3 DNA reads TGTGCCAGCAGGGAGCGGGGCTCCTACAATGAGCAGTTCTTC.

This clonotype has a count of ten or more. The chain joins TRBV5-5 to TRBJ1-2; D gene ambiguous. Germline V gene lookup returns CDR1 SGHKS and CDR2 YYEKEE (reference sequence). The CDR3 runs to 15 residues. V was cut by 2 bases and J by 8 bases, with 19 bases left in between. CDR3 protein: CASSFRAGTLGGYTF. In DNA form, the CDR3 reads TGTGCCAGCAGCTTCCGAGCCGGCACTTTGGGAGGCTACACCTTC.

This clonotype is categorized as medium-sized. The chain carries TRBV27 and TRBJ1-5; TRBD1 matches 7 bases. The CDR3 runs 18 residues. Germline loops: CDR1 MNHEY, CDR2 SMNVEV (reference sequence). V lost 4 bases, J lost 5 bases, and 17 bases stayed unmatched. The CDR3 DNA is TGTGCCAGCAGTTCCCTTCGACAGGGACCCACTAAGTATCAGCCCCAGCATTTT. It yields the protein CASSSLRQGPTKYQPQHF.

Sample share makes this clonotype medium-sized (0.01 to 0.1%). The chain carries TRBV5-1 and TRBJ2-2; the D is unclear. The germline gives CDR1 SGHRS, CDR2 YFSETQ. CDR3 length: 17 residues. V shed 0 bases and J shed 1 base, with 13 bases lying between them. CDR3 loop: CASSLALGFRNTGELFF. DNA for the CDR3: TGCGCCAGCAGCTTGGCCTTAGGGTTCAGGAACACCGGGGAGCTGTTTTTT. Filled out from reference TRBV5-1 and TRBJ2-2, the complete variable domain reads KAGVTQTPRYLIKTRGQQVTLSCSPISGHRSVSWYQQTPGQGLQFLFEYFSETQRNKGNFPGRFSGRQFSNSRSEMNVSTLELGDSALYLCASSLALGFRNTGELFFGEGSRLTVL.

The table lists this clonotype with a few counts. A clone one base away is much larger, so this may be a read error. J is TRBJ1-4 and V is TRBV29-1; no clear D. The germline V gene has CDR1 SQVTM and CDR2 ANQGSEA. The CDR3 contains 13 residues. V shed 5 bases and J shed 2 bases, with 9 bases lying between them. CDR3 bases: TGCAGCGTTCTACAGTGGACTAATGAAAAACTGTTTTTT. It specifies CSVLQWTNEKLFF.

This clonotype is classed as medium-sized. The genes are TRBV28 and TRBJ1-1; no definite D call. Germline assignment: CDR1 MDHEN and CDR2 SYDVKM. The CDR3 covers 13 residues. V lost 2 bases and J lost 5, with 9 bases in between. The chain's CDR3 is CASSLPPVTEAFF. The CDR3 DNA is TGTGCCAGCAGTTTACCCCCGGTAACTGAAGCTTTCTTT.

In the case of this clonotype: Mismatch with germline at one junction end may stem from a read error. V gene TRBV28 combines with J gene TRBJ1-6, with D unclear. This CDR3 is built from 14 residues. In germline, CDR1 is MDHEN, CDR2 SYDVKM. The CDR3 here is CASVESSYNSPLNF. CDR3 DNA sequence: TGTGCCAGCGTTGAAAGCTCCTATAATTCACCCCTAAACTTT.

In the case of this clonotype: A much larger clonotype is one base distant, so this may be a read error. This chain links TRBV7-9 with TRBJ2-1; 11 nucleotides align to TRBD1. In germline, CDR1 is SEHNR, CDR2 FQNEAQ (reference sequence). The CDR3 has 15 amino acids. Here the CDR3 DNA reads TGTGCCAGCAGCCCCCTGGACAGGGGGCATTATGACCAGTTCTTC. Translation: CASSPLDRGHYDQFF.

In regard to this clonotype: Given a much more abundant clone one base away, this may be a read error. The chain joins TRBV27 to TRBJ2-1; TRBD2 agrees at 7 bases. Germline CDR1 MNHEY, CDR2 SMNVEV (reference sequence). The CDR3 extends over 14 amino acids. The CDR3 spells CASRERGSYSEQFF. The CDR3 nucleotides are TGTGCCAGCAGGGAGCGGGGCTCCTACAGTGAGCAGTTCTTC.

As for this clonotype: A junction end diverges from the germline sequence, so it may reflect a read error. The chain recombines TRBV20-1 with TRBJ2-6, with D maybe TRBD1 (5 bases). Germline V gene lookup returns CDR1 DFQATT and CDR2 SNEGSKA (reference sequence). This CDR3 contains 16 residues. The CDR3 bases are TGCAGTGCTAGATTGGAAGTACTGTCTGGGGCCAACGCCCTGACTTTC. Protein product: CSARLEVLSGANALTF.

This clonotype was detected ten times or more. A junction boundary mismatches the germline segment, possibly from a read error. The chain is built from TRBV3-1 and TRBJ2-1; possible D gene TRBD2, 5 bases. From germline, CDR1 is LGHDT and CDR2 YNNKEL (reference sequence). The CDR3 runs to 15 residues. The CDR3 DNA follows: TGTGCCAGCAACCAAGAAAGCGGTTTCTACAATGAGCAGTTCTTC. Its translation: CASNQESGFYNEQFF.

Concerning this clonotype itself: A much larger clone differs by one base, so this may be a read error. The chain has TRBV4-1 and TRBJ2-1; unclear D gene. The CDR3 sequence is 14 residues long. Germline CDR1 MGHRA, CDR2 YSYEKL. V was shortened by 0 bases and J by 5 bases, with 8 bases between the two germline ends. The CDR3 is CASSQDCTNNEQFF. CDR3 in DNA: TGCGCCAGCAGCCAAGATTGTACTAACAATGAGCAGTTCTTC.

This clonotype has a count of ten or more. The rearrangement links TRBV5-6 to TRBJ2-1, with D uncertain. Germline V gene sequence: CDR1 SGHDT, CDR2 YYEEEE. V dropped 1 base and J dropped 13 bases, with 12 bases sitting between them. The CDR3 loop spans 12 amino acids. The CDR3 loop reads CASSLYGAGQFF. The CDR3 DNA reads as TGTGCCAGCAGCTTGTACGGTGCAGGACAGTTCTTC.

With regard to this clonotype: No conserved phenylalanine or tryptophan is present at the end of the CDR3, so a read error is the likely explanation. V gene TRBV7-8 combines with J gene TRBJ2-7, with TRBD2 as a possible D gene (5 bases). V lost 5 bases to trimming and J lost 4 bases, with 12 bases between them. Germline CDR1 reads SGHVS; CDR2 reads FQNEAQ. This CDR3 comprises 13 residues. In DNA form, the CDR3 reads TGTGCCAGCAGCGAGGGAGAACATTACGAGCAGTACTTA. Its protein is CASSEGEHYEQYL.

This clonotype was detected many times. The chain links TRBV11-3 to TRBJ2-1; D unclear. The CDR3 loop spans 13 amino acids. CDR1 is SGHNT, CDR2 YENEEA, per germline. V was cut by 2 bases and J by 5 bases, with 7 bases left in between. CDR3: CASSLTNHNEQFF. CDR3 in DNA: TGTGCCAGCAGCTTAACGAATCACAATGAGCAGTTCTTC. The entire variable domain, with the rest obtained from reference TRBV11-3 and TRBJ2-1, is as follows: EAGVVQSPRYKIIEKKQPVAFWCNPISGHNTLYWYLQNLGQGPELLIRYENEEAVDDSQLPKDRFSAERLKGVDSTLKIQPAELGDSAVYLCASSLTNHNEQFFGPGTRLTVL.

This clonotype was observed a single time. A much larger clone sits a single nucleotide away, making a read error possible. This rearrangement joins TRBV7-9 to TRBJ1-4; D gene unclear. The germline V and J ends were trimmed by 4 bases and 8 bases, with 14 bases remaining between them. Germline V gene lookup returns CDR1 SEHNR and CDR2 FQNEAQ (reference sequence). CDR3 length equals 14 residues. Here the CDR3 reads CASSSYQGREKLFF. The DNA of the CDR3 is TGTGCCAGCAGCTCCTACCAAGGCCGGGAAAAACTGTTTTTT.

This clonotype was seen more than once but under ten times. The CDR3, as DNA: TGTGCCAGCAGTTCACCCGAGACATATGAGCAGTTCTTC. This translates into CASSSPETYEQFF. The chain has TRBV6-5 and TRBJ2-1; D gene uncertain. Germline V gene data show CDR1 as MNHEY and CDR2 as SVGAGI. The CDR3 has 13 amino acids. V lost 4 bases and J 8 bases, leaving 12 bases between the germline ends.

As concerns this clonotype: This may arise from a read error, as a much more abundant clone is one base away. The V gene is TRBV2, the J gene TRBJ2-3; D not certain. This CDR3 region has 10 residues. Germline V gene lookup returns CDR1 SNHLY and CDR2 FYNNEI. V lost 11 bases and J lost 2, with 5 bases in between. The CDR3 DNA is TGTGCCCACTTCACAGATACGCAGTATTTT. As protein: CAHFTDTQYF.

Concerning this clonotype: A read error is likely, as this CDR3 ends without the conserved phenylalanine or tryptophan. This chain uses TRBV2 with TRBJ2-1; D unclear. Between the trimmed V and J ends, which lost 9 bases and 8 bases, there was a span of 14 bases. Germline V gene data show CDR1 as SNHLY and CDR2 as FYNNEI. This CDR3 is 12 amino acids long. The CDR3 reads CASRALGDEQFL. Written as DNA, the CDR3 is TGTGCCAGTCGCGCTTTGGGTGATGAGCAGTTCTTG.

This clonotype is classed as medium-sized (0.01 to 0.1%). The J gene is TRBJ1-2, the V gene TRBV6-1, with 8 bases lining up with TRBD1. The CDR3 runs to 14 residues. Germline CDR1 is MNHNS and CDR2 is SASEGT. Trimming removed 5 bases from V and 8 bases from J; junction bases left unmatched: 10. The chain's CDR3 is CASSWGGQGEGYTF. The CDR3 nucleotides are TGTGCCAGCAGTTGGGGCGGACAGGGAGAAGGCTACACCTTC.

This clonotype was recorded many times. This chain connects TRBV10-3 to TRBJ1-1; D gene ambiguous. Between the trimmed V and J ends, which lost 4 bases and 1 base, there was a span of 4 bases. In germline, CDR1 is ENHRY, CDR2 SYGVKD. This CDR3 spans 12 amino acids. CDR3 amino acids: CAISAQNTEAFF. CDR3 nucleotides: TGTGCCATCAGTGCCCAGAACACTGAAGCTTTCTTT.

As regards this clonotype: One junction end does not reproduce the germline sequence, and a read error may be involved. The chain combines TRBV3-1 with TRBJ2-7; D perhaps matches TRBD2 (5 bases). The CDR3 is 16 residues long. In germline, CDR1 is LGHDT, CDR2 YNNKEL (reference sequence). This CDR3 is CVSIRGRRQLTYEQYF. The CDR3 nucleotides read TGTGTCAGCATCCGGGGAAGGAGACAACTTACCTACGAGCAGTACTTC.

This clonotype is judged medium-sized (0.01 to 0.1%). The rearrangement uses TRBV18 and TRBJ2-7; a weak D match, TRBD1 (6 bases). CDR1 is KGHSH, CDR2 LQKENI, per germline. The ends were cut back, 0 bases at V and 2 bases at J, with 14 bases in the middle. The CDR3 sequence is 16 residues long. The CDR3 DNA is TGTGCCAGCTCACCACCGTCCAGGGGCCGTACCTACGAGCAGTACTTC. Its protein product is CASSPPSRGRTYEQYF.

This clonotype qualifies as medium-sized. This chain links TRBV2 with TRBJ2-1; 7 bases are a match to TRBD1. The CDR3 has 14 amino acids. The germline CDR1 and CDR2 sequences are SNHLY and FYNNEI. V shed 8 bases and J 8 bases; nucleotides not matched to a gene: 12. The DNA for the CDR3 is TGTGCCAGCCAGGGGGAAGGAGCCGGGGATGAGCAGTTCTTC. It yields the protein CASQGEGAGDEQFF.

This clonotype is classed as medium-sized (0.01 to 0.1%). The chain has TRBV9 and TRBJ1-2; 12 bases map to TRBD1. There are 15 residues in the CDR3. J gave up 4 bases and V 3 bases, and 4 bases lay outside the gene matches. Per germline, CDR1 SGDLS and CDR2 YYNGEE. The CDR3 is CASSAGQGAGYGYTF. The CDR3 region has the DNA TGTGCCAGCAGCGCGGGACAGGGGGCGGGCTATGGCTACACCTTC.

Comment on this clonotype: One base away lies a much larger clone, so this may be a sequencing read error. The rearrangement joins TRBV5-6 to TRBJ2-7; D gene unclear. Trimming shortened V by 8 bases and J by 0 bases, and 9 bases separated the two germline ends. The CDR3 has 12 residues. CDR1 is SGHDT and CDR2 is YYEEEE in the germline V gene. CDR3 residues: CARSMGSYEQYF. For the CDR3, the DNA is TGTGCCAGGAGTATGGGCTCCTACGAGCAGTACTTC.

In this sample, this clonotype turned up a few times. The chain employs TRBV6-6 and TRBJ2-5, with D hard to call. Germline CDR1 and CDR2: MNHNY and SVGAGI (reference sequence). With 0 bases removed from V and 7 bases from J, the gap between germline ends came to 12 bases. The CDR3 is 14 residues long. In nucleotides, the CDR3 is TGTGCCAGCAGTTACTCGGCTGGGTGGGGGACCCAGTACTTC. Protein: CASSYSAGWGTQYF.

This clonotype is medium-sized. The V and J genes are TRBV9 and TRBJ1-4; D unresolved. V was trimmed by 4 bases and J by 0 bases, leaving 13 bases between them. There are 16 residues in the CDR3. The germline gives CDR1 SGDLS, CDR2 YYNGEE. The chain's CDR3 is CASSISDGATNEKLFF. The CDR3 region has the DNA TGTGCCAGCAGCATTTCGGACGGAGCAACTAATGAAAAACTGTTTTTT.